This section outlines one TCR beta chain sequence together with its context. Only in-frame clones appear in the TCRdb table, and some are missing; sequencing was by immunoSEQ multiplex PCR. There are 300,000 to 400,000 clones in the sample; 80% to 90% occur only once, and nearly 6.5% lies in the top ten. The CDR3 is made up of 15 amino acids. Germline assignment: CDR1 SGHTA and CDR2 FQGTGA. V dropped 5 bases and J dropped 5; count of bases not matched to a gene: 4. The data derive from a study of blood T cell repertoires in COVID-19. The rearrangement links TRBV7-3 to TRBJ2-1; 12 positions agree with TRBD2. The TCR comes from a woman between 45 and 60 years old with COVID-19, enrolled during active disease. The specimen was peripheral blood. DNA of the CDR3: TGTGCCAGCAGCGAGACTAGCGGGAGACACAATGAGCAGTTCTTC. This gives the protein CASSETSGRHNEQFF.